This T cell receptor (beta chain) was retrieved from a study of T cell changes during pregnancy in multiple sclerosis. The repertoire was sequenced with immunoSEQ multiplex PCR; TCRdb's copy has only in-frame clones and lacks some. This table has approximately 50,000 clones, just over 90% appearing once. The origin of this receptor is a female donor with multiple sclerosis, enrolled in a pregnancy study. Specimen: peripheral blood, collected in the second trimester of pregnancy.

The CDR3 nucleotides read TGTGCCAGCAGACCAGGGCCGAACACTGAAGCTTTCTTT. The encoded protein is CASRPGPNTEAFF. V usage is TRBV6-1 and J usage is TRBJ1-1; perhaps TRBD1 as D (5 bases). Germline loops: CDR1 MNHNS, CDR2 SASEGT. V lost 6 bases to trimming and J lost 1 base, with 9 bases between them. The CDR3 runs to 13 residues.